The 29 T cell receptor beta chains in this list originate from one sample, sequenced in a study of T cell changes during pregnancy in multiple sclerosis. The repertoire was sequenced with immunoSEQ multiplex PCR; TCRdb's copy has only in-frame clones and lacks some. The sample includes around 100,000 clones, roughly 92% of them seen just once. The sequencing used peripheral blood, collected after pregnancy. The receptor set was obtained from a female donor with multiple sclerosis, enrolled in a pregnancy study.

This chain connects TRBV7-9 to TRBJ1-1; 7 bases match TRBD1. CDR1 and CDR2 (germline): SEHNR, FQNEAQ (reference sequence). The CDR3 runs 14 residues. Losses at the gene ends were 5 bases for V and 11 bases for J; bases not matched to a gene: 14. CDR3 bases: TGTGCCAGCAGCCCAAGACAGGGCCCAGTTAGGGCTTTCTTT. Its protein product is CASSPRQGPVRAFF.

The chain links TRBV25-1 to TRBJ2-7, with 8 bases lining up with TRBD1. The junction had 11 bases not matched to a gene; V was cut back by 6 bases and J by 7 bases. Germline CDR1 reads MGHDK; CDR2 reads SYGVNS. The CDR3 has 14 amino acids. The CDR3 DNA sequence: TGTGCCAGCAGGAGCAGGGGGCAATGGGGGGAGCAGTACTTC. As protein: CASRSRGQWGEQYF.

In nucleotides, the CDR3 is TGCAGCGTCTGGGACAGGGTTGGCACTGAAGCTTTCTTT. Translated: CSVWDRVGTEAFF. V and J are TRBV29-1 and TRBJ1-1; TRBD1 matches at 9 bases. The length of the CDR3 is 13 residues. Germline trimming cut 6 bases from V and 4 bases from J; bases unmatched to any gene: 6. Germline CDR1 and CDR2: SQVTM and ANQGSEA.

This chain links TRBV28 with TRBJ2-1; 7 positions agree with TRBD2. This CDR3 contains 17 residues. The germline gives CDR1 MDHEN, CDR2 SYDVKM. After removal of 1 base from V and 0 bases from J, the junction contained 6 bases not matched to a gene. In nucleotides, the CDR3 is TGTGCCAGCAGTTTATTCGGTGCTAGCGGCTCCTACAATGAGCAGTTCTTC. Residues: CASSLFGASGSYNEQFF.

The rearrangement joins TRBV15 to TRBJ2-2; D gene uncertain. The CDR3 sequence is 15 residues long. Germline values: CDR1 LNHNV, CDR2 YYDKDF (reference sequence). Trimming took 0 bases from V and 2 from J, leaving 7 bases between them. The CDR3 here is CATSRDLRNTGELFF. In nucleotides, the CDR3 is TGTGCCACCAGCAGAGATTTGAGAAACACCGGGGAGCTGTTTTTT.

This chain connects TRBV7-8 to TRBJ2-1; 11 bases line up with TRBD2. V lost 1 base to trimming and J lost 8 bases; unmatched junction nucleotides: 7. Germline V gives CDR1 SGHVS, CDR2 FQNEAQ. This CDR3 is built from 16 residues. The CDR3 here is CASSLVSSGRRDEQFF. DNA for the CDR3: TGTGCCAGCAGCTTAGTGTCTAGCGGGAGGAGGGATGAGCAGTTCTTC. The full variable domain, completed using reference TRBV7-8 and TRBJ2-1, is GAGVSQSPRYKVAKRGQDVALRCDPISGHVSLFWYQQALGQGPEFLTYFQNEAQLDKSGLPSDRFFAERPEGSVSTLKIQRTQQEDSAVYLCASSLVSSGRRDEQFFGPGTRLTVL.

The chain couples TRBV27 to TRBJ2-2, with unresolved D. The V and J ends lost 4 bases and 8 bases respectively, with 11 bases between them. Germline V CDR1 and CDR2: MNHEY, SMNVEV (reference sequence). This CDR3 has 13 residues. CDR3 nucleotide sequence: TGTGCCAGCAGTTACAGTGTTTCGGGGGAGCTGTTTTTT. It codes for CASSYSVSGELFF.

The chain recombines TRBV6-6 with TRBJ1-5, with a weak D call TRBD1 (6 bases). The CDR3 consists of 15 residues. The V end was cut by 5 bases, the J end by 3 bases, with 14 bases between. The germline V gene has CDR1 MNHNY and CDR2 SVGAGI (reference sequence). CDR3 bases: TGTGCCAGCAGTCCCCGGACAGTAAACAATCAGCCCCAGCATTTT. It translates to CASSPRTVNNQPQHF.

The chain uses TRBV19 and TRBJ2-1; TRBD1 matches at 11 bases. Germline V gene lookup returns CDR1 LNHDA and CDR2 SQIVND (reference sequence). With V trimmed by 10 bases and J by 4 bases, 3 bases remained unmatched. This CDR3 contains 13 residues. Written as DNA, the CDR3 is TGTGCCACCCGGGACAGGGGGTACAATGAGCAGTTCTTC. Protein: CATRDRGYNEQFF.

The chain's CDR3 is CASSFPRGHRNEQFF. CDR3 in DNA: TGTGCCAGCAGCTTCCCCAGGGGGCATCGGAATGAGCAGTTCTTC. This chain links TRBV7-9 with TRBJ2-1; TRBD1 matches at 8 bases. The length of the CDR3 is 15 residues. Germline trimming cut 3 bases from V and 7 bases from J; bases unmatched to any gene: 8. Germline V gene lookup returns CDR1 SEHNR and CDR2 FQNEAQ (reference sequence). Based on the CDR3 plus reference TRBV7-9 and TRBJ2-1, the full variable domain is DTGVSQNPRHKITKRGQNVTFRCDPISEHNRLYWYRQTLGQGPEFLTYFQNEAQLEKSRLLSDRFSAERPKGSFSTLEIQRTEQGDSAMYLCASSFPRGHRNEQFFGPGTRLTVL.

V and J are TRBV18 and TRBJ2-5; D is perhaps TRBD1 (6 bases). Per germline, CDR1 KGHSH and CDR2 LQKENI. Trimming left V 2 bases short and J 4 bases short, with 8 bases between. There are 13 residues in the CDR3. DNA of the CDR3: TGTGCCAGCTCACCAACAGGGTCAGAGACCCAGTACTTC. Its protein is CASSPTGSETQYF.

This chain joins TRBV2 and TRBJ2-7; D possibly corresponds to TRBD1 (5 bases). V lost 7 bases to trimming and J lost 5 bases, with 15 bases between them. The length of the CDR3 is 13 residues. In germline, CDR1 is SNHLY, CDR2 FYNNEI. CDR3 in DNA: TGTGCCAGCACCAATGAAGGGGCCCACGAGCAGTACTTC. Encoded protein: CASTNEGAHEQYF.

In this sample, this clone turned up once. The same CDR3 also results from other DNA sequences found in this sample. CDR3 DNA sequence: TGCGCCAGCAGCCCGGGGGGGCGAGAGACCCAGTACTTC. Amino acids: CASSPGGRETQYF. The gene calls are TRBV4-3 and TRBJ2-5, with TRBD2 matching 8 bases. Germline V gives CDR1 LGHNA, CDR2 YSLEER. The CDR3 loop spans 13 amino acids. V was clipped by 4 bases and J by 4 bases; unmatched bases: 2.

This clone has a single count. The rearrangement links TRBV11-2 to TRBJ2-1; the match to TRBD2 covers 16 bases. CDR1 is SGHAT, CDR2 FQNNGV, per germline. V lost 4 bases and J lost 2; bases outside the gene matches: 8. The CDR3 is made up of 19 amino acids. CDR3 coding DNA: TGTGCCAGCAGCTCGTCCGGGACTAGCGGGAGGGCCGCCTACAATGAGCAGTTCTTC. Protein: CASSSSGTSGRAAYNEQFF.

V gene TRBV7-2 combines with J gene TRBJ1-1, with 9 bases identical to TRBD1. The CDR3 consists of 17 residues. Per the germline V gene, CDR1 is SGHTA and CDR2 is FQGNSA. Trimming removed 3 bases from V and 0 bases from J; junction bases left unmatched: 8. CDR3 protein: CASSLASTGGMNTEAFF. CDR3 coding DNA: TGTGCCAGCAGCTTGGCCTCGACAGGGGGGATGAACACTGAAGCTTTCTTT. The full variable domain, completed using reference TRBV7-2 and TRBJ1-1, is GAGVSQSPSNKVTEKGKDVELRCDPISGHTALYWYRQSLGQGLEFLIYFQGNSAPDKSGLPSDRFSAERTGGSVSTLTIQRTQQEDSAVYLCASSLASTGGMNTEAFFGQGTRLTVV.

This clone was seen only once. Here the CDR3 DNA reads TGTGCCAGCAGCTTAGCCAGGCAGGGCTTAACAGATACGCAGTATTTT. Residues: CASSLARQGLTDTQYF. V and J are TRBV7-8 and TRBJ2-3; D possibly corresponds to TRBD1 (5 bases). The germline V and J ends were trimmed by 0 bases and 3 bases, with 13 bases remaining between them. Per germline, CDR1 SGHVS and CDR2 FQNEAQ. This CDR3 has 16 residues. Using reference TRBV7-8 and TRBJ2-3 for the parts outside the CDR3, the full variable domain is GAGVSQSPRYKVAKRGQDVALRCDPISGHVSLFWYQQALGQGPEFLTYFQNEAQLDKSGLPSDRFFAERPEGSVSTLKIQRTQQEDSAVYLCASSLARQGLTDTQYFGPGTRLTVL.

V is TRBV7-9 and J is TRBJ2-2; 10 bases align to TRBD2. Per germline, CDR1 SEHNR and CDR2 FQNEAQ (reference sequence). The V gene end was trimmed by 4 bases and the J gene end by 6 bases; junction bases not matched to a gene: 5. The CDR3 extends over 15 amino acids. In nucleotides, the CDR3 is TGTGCCAGCAGCTCACCTAGCGGGGGTCCCGGGGAGCTGTTTTTT. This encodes CASSSPSGGPGELFF. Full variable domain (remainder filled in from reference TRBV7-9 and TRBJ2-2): DTGVSQNPRHKITKRGQNVTFRCDPISEHNRLYWYRQTLGQGPEFLTYFQNEAQLEKSRLLSDRFSAERPKGSFSTLEIQRTEQGDSAMYLCASSSPSGGPGELFFGEGSRLTVL.

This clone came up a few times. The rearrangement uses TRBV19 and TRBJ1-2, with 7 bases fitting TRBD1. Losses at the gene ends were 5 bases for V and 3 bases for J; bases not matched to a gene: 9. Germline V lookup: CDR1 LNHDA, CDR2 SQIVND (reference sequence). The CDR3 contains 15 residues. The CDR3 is CASSLATGTDYGYTF. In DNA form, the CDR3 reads TGTGCCAGTAGTCTCGCGACCGGGACAGACTATGGCTACACCTTC. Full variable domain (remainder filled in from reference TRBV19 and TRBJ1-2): DGGITQSPKYLFRKEGQNVTLSCEQNLNHDAMYWYRQDPGQGLRLIYYSQIVNDFQKGDIAEGYSVSREKKESFPLTVTSAQKNPTAFYLCASSLATGTDYGYTFGSGTRLTVV.

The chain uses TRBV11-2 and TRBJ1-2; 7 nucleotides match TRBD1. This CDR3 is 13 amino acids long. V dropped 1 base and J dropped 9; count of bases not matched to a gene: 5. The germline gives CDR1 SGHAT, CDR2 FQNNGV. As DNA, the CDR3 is TGTGCCAGCAGCTTAGCCGACAGGGCGAGCTACACCTTC. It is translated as CASSLADRASYTF. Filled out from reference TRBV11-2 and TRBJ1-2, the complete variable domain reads EAGVAQSPRYKIIEKRQSVAFWCNPISGHATLYWYQQILGQGPKLLIQFQNNGVVDDSQLPKDRFSAERLKGVDSTLKIQPAKLEDSAVYLCASSLADRASYTFGSGTRLTVV.

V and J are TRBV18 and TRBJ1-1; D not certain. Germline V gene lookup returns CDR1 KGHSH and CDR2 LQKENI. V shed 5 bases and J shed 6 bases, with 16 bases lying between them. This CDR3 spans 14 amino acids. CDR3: CASSALGTTSEAFF. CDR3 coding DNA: TGTGCCAGCTCAGCCTTAGGCACTACCTCTGAAGCTTTCTTT.

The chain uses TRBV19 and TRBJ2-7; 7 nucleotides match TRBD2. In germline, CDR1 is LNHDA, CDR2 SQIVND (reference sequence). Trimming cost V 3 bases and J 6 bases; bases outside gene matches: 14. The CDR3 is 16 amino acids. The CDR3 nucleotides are TGTGCCAGTAGTATGGCCCTCGGGAGCGGGGTTCGCGAGCAGTACTTC. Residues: CASSMALGSGVREQYF.

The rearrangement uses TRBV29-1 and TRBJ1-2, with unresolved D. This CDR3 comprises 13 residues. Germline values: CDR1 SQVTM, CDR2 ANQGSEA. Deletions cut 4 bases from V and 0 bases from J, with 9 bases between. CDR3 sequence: CSVAGGTNYGYTF. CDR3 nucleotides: TGCAGCGTTGCGGGCGGGACTAACTATGGCTACACCTTC. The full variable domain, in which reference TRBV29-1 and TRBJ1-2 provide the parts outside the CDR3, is SAVISQKPSRDICQRGTSLTIQCQVDSQVTMMFWYRQQPGQSLTLIATANQGSEATYESGFVIDKFPISRPNLTFSTLTVSNMSPEDSSIYLCSVAGGTNYGYTFGSGTRLTVV.

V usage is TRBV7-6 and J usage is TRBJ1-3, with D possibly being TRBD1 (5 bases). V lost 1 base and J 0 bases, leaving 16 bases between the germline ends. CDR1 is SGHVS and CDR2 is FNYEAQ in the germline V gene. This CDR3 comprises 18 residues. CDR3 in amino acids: CASSLGHKGLYSGNTIYF. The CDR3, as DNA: TGTGCCAGCAGCTTAGGGCATAAGGGGCTCTACTCTGGAAACACCATATATTTT.

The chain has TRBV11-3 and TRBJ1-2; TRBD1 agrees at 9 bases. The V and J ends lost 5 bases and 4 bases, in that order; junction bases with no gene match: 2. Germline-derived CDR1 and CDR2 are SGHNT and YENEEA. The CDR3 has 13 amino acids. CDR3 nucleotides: TGTGCCAGCAGCATGACAGGGGGCTATGGCTACACCTTC. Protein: CASSMTGGYGYTF.

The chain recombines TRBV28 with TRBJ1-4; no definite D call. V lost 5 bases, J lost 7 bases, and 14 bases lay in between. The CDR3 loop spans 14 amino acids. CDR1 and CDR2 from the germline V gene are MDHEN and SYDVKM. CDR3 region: CASSAPGYGEKLFF. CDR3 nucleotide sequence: TGTGCCAGCAGTGCCCCGGGGTATGGTGAAAAACTGTTTTTT.

CDR3 in amino acids: CASSDLTGYEQYF. The CDR3, as DNA: TGTGCCAGCAGTGATCTGACGGGATACGAGCAGTACTTC. The rearrangement links TRBV27 to TRBJ2-7; weak D call: TRBD2 (5 bases). V was shortened by 5 bases and J by 4 bases, with 12 bases between the two germline ends. Germline V lookup: CDR1 MNHEY, CDR2 SMNVEV (reference sequence). CDR3 length equals 13 residues.

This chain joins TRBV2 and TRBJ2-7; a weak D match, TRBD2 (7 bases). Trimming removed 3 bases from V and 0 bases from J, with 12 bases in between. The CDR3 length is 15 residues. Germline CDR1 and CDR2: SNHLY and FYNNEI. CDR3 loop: CASSEGGHYSYEQYF. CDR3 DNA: TGTGCCAGCAGTGAGGGGGGGCACTACTCCTACGAGCAGTACTTC.

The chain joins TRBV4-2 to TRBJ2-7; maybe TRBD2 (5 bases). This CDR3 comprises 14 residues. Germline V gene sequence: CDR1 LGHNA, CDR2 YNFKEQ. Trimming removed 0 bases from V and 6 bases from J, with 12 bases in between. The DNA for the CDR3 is TGTGCCAGCAGCCAAGATCGAGGGCTCGGCGAGCAGTACTTC. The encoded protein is CASSQDRGLGEQYF.

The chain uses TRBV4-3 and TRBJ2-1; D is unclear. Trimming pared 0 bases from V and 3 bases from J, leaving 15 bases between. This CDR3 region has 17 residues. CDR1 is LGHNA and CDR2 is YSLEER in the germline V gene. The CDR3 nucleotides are TGCGCCAGCAGCCAAGAGCAAGCTTACTTCCACTACAATGAGCAGTTCTTC. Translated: CASSQEQAYFHYNEQFF.